The next 9 T cell receptor beta chains were all read from a single sample in a study of cytomegalovirus exposure and HLA in healthy donors. Researchers ran the PCR with 60 Vbeta and 13 Jbeta primers. This table comes from immunoSEQ multiplex PCR, and its TCRdb copy is limited to in-frame clones, with some not included. This table holds around 77,000 clones. Material for sequencing was PBMCs. These receptors originate from a man aged 50 to 59 in good health and CMV-seropositive.

The rearrangement uses TRBV5-1 and TRBJ1-2, with D perhaps TRBD1 (5 bases). The CDR3 length is 16 residues. The V end was cut by 4 bases, the J end by 2 bases, with 18 bases between. Germline-derived CDR1 and CDR2 are SGHRS and YFSETQ. CDR3 coding DNA: TGCGCCAGCAGCAGGGAGGATCGGGGCAGCAACTATGGCTACACCTTC. Protein sequence: CASSREDRGSNYGYTF.

This chain links TRBV7-3 with TRBJ1-1, with TRBD1 matching 7 bases. This CDR3 has 13 residues. Germline V gene lookup returns CDR1 SGHTA and CDR2 FQGTGA. After removal of 6 bases from V and 0 bases from J, the junction contained 1 base not matched to a gene. The CDR3 protein is CASRQGMNTEAFF. DNA for the CDR3: TGTGCCAGCAGACAGGGGATGAACACTGAAGCTTTCTTT. Based on the CDR3 plus reference TRBV7-3 and TRBJ1-1, the full variable domain is GAGVSQTPSNKVTEKGKYVELRCDPISGHTALYWYRQSLGQGPEFLIYFQGTGAADDSGLPNDRFFAVRPEGSVSTLKIQRTERGDSAVYLCASRQGMNTEAFFGQGTRLTVV.

The chain uses TRBV6-5 and TRBJ2-1, with D tentatively TRBD2 (6 bases). V lost 7 bases to trimming and J lost 3 bases, with 13 bases between them. CDR1 is MNHEY and CDR2 is SVGAGI in the germline V gene. This CDR3 is 14 amino acids long. In DNA, the CDR3 is TGTGCCAGCACCCCTCGGAGGGGCTACAATGAGCAGTTCTTC. As protein: CASTPRRGYNEQFF.

The chain carries TRBV5-1 and TRBJ2-4; TRBD1 matches 10 bases. Germline assignment: CDR1 SGHRS and CDR2 YFSETQ. The CDR3 spans 18 residues. Losses at the gene ends were 2 bases for V and 0 bases for J; bases not matched to a gene: 8. CDR3 nucleotides: TGCGCCAGCAGCTTACCCTTGGACAGGGGGTTAGCCAAAAACATTCAGTACTTC. Translation gives CASSLPLDRGLAKNIQYF.

This chain uses TRBV6-5 with TRBJ1-3, with 7 bases aligning to TRBD1. Unmatched junction bases numbered 5, after V lost 6 bases and J lost 0 bases. Germline lookup yields CDR1 MNHEY and CDR2 SVGAGI. This CDR3 comprises 15 residues. The DNA of the CDR3 is TGTGCCAGCAGGGTGGGACAGTCCTCTGGAAACACCATATATTTT. Encoded protein: CASRVGQSSGNTIYF.

The chain uses TRBV30 and TRBJ2-1, with 10 bases aligning to TRBD2. The CDR3 totals 17 residues. The junction had 10 bases not matched to a gene; V was cut back by 5 bases and J by 0 bases. The V gene's germline CDR1 is GTSNPN and CDR2 SVGIG (reference sequence). CDR3 nucleotides: TGTGCCTGGGGCCGACTAGCGGGCCCCTCCTCCTACAATGAGCAGTTCTTC. Protein product: CAWGRLAGPSSYNEQFF.

V and J are TRBV6-1 and TRBJ2-7, with D perhaps matching TRBD1 (6 bases). CDR1 is MNHNS and CDR2 is SASEGT in the germline V gene. The CDR3 length is 13 residues. The ends were cut back, 2 bases at V and 1 base at J, with 6 bases in the middle. The CDR3, as DNA: TGTGCCAGCAGTGAAACAGGGTCCTACGAGCAGTACGTC. This translates into CASSETGSYEQYV.

The chain joins TRBV5-1 to TRBJ1-6; D unclear. Per the germline V gene, CDR1 is SGHRS and CDR2 is YFSETQ. The CDR3 spans 13 residues. V was cut by 0 bases and J by 11 bases, with 9 bases left in between. DNA of the CDR3: TGCGCCAGCAGCTTGGACTCCCATCCACCCCTCCACTTT. Protein product: CASSLDSHPPLHF.

As for this clone: Different DNA sequences within this sample yield the same CDR3. This chain connects TRBV19 to TRBJ2-3, with TRBD2 identical over 7 bases. This CDR3 has 18 residues. Per germline, CDR1 LNHDA and CDR2 SQIVND (reference sequence). The CDR3 is CVASKLEGLAVSTDTQYF. The CDR3 region has the DNA TGTGTCGCTAGTAAGTTGGAGGGTCTAGCGGTTAGCACAGATACGCAGTATTTT.